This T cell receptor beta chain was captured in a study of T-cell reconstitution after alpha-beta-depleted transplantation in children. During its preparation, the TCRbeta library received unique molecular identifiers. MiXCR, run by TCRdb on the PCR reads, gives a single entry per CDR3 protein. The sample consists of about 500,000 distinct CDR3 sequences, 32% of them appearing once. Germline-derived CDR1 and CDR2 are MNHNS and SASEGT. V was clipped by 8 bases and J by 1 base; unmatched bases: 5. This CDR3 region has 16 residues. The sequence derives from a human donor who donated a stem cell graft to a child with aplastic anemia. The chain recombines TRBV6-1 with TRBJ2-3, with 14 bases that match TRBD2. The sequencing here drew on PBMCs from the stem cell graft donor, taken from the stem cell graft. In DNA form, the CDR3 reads TGTGCCAGCGGGGGACTAGCGGGAGATGGCACAGATACGCAGTATTTT. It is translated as CASGGLAGDGTDTQYF.